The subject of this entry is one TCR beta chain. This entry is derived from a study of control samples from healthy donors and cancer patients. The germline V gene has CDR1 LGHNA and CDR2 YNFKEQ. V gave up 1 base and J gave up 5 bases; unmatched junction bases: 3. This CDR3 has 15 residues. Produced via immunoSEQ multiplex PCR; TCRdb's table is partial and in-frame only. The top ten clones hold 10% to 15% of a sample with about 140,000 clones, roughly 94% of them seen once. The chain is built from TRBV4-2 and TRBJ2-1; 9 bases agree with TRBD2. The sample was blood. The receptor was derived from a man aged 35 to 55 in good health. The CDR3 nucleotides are TGTGCCAGCAGCCAAGGACTAGCGGCTAACAATGAGCAGTTCTTC. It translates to CASSQGLAANNEQFF.